This passage covers 17 T cell receptor beta chains from one sample sequenced in a study of shared clonotypes between healthy human individuals (dated by TCRdb to 2018 to 2021). Library construction relied on the immunoSEQ multiplex PCR assay. Held by TCRdb, this immuneACCESS table contains in-frame sequences only and omits some clones. Under half of the omission traces to an unresolved V gene where checked; the cause of the rest is unknown. Here the sample has about 2,500,000 clones; over 85% occur a single time. The ten largest clones capture around 0.14% of the sample. Sequencing was done on a sample of naive CD4+ T cells sorted from blood. The sample's cell subset or site, from its label and the paper: CD45RA+ positively selected. The receptors were gathered from a man between 18 and 29 years old in good health.

The chain couples TRBV7-8 to TRBJ2-7; perhaps D is TRBD1 or TRBD2 (5 bases each). Trimming removed 5 bases at V and 1 base at J, with 15 bases between. Germline CDR1 and CDR2: SGHVS and FQNEAQ. The CDR3 has 15 residues. The chain's CDR3 is CASSQKRDPSYEQYF. For the CDR3, the DNA is TGTGCCAGCAGCCAGAAACGGGACCCATCCTACGAGCAGTACTTC.

CDR3 loop: CASRRFAGQDTEAFF. The CDR3 bases are TGCGCCAGCAGGCGGTTTGCGGGACAGGACACTGAAGCTTTCTTT. This sequence joins TRBV5-1 and TRBJ1-1, with 8 nucleotides matching TRBD1. Germline CDR1 SGHRS, CDR2 YFSETQ. This CDR3 has 15 amino acids. Unmatched junction bases numbered 9, after V lost 5 bases and J lost 3 bases.

The V and J genes are TRBV4-2 and TRBJ1-1; D unresolved. The CDR3 is made up of 16 amino acids. The V end was cut by 1 base, the J end by 1 base, with 13 bases between. Per the germline V gene, CDR1 is LGHNA and CDR2 is YNFKEQ. CDR3 region: CASSQVQVQSNTEAFF. The CDR3 nucleotides read TGTGCCAGCAGCCAAGTCCAGGTACAGTCGAACACTGAAGCTTTCTTT.

V and J are TRBV7-9 and TRBJ1-4; D may be TRBD1 (5 bases). The V and J ends lost 5 bases and 5 bases respectively, with 15 bases between them. The CDR3 extends over 15 amino acids. Per germline, CDR1 SEHNR and CDR2 FQNEAQ (reference sequence). The CDR3 loop reads CASSLWTSHNEKLFF. DNA for the CDR3: TGTGCCAGCAGCCTCTGGACATCTCACAATGAAAAACTGTTTTTT.

The chain couples TRBV6-5 to TRBJ2-2; weak D call: TRBD2 (6 bases). The CDR3 extends over 15 amino acids. V gave up 8 bases and J gave up 5 bases, with 18 bases separating them. Germline CDR1 reads MNHEY; CDR2 reads SVGAGI. The CDR3 DNA follows: TGTGCCAGCGGACGGGGGACGGGACCAACCGGGGAGCTGTTTTTT. It is translated as CASGRGTGPTGELFF.

The rearrangement links TRBV9 to TRBJ1-1; D gene unclear. V gave up 3 bases and J gave up 0 bases, with 12 bases separating them. The CDR3 spans 15 residues. Germline CDR1 reads SGDLS; CDR2 reads YYNGEE. For the CDR3, the DNA is TGTGCCAGCAGCGGAGAGGTAGGAATGAACACTGAAGCTTTCTTT. Translated, it gives CASSGEVGMNTEAFF.

The chain has TRBV6-5 and TRBJ1-1; 7 bases fit TRBD1. CDR1 and CDR2 from the germline V gene are MNHEY and SVGAGI. This CDR3 spans 13 amino acids. V was pared by 3 bases and J by 4 bases, with 2 bases of the junction left unmatched. In DNA form, the CDR3 reads TGTGCCAGCAGTTATAAGGGGGCCACTGAAGCTTTCTTT. It translates to CASSYKGATEAFF.

The rearrangement joins TRBV7-2 to TRBJ2-3; 8 bases are shared with TRBD2. The CDR3 sequence is 17 residues long. The V and J ends lost 1 base and 5 bases, in that order; junction bases with no gene match: 11. Germline V gene sequence: CDR1 SGHTA, CDR2 FQGNSA. The CDR3 DNA reads TGTGCCAGCAGCTTAGTTGCGGGGGGCCTCCTAGGAGATACGCAGTATTTT. Translating gives CASSLVAGGLLGDTQYF.

The genes are TRBV5-1 and TRBJ1-3; 7 bases are a match to TRBD1. Trimming took 4 bases from V and 4 from J; bases not matched to a gene: 8. Germline V CDR1 and CDR2: SGHRS, YFSETQ. The CDR3 length is 15 residues. CDR3 sequence (DNA): TGCGCCAGCAGCCCGACCGGGACAGCCGGAAACACCATATATTTT. It translates to CASSPTGTAGNTIYF. Full variable domain (outside the CDR3, taken from reference TRBV5-1 and TRBJ1-3): KAGVTQTPRYLIKTRGQQVTLSCSPISGHRSVSWYQQTPGQGLQFLFEYFSETQRNKGNFPGRFSGRQFSNSRSEMNVSTLELGDSALYLCASSPTGTAGNTIYFGEGSWLTVV.

The genes are TRBV11-2 and TRBJ2-1; D is undetermined. V was shortened by 1 base and J by 4 bases, with 11 bases between the two germline ends. The germline gives CDR1 SGHAT, CDR2 FQNNGV. This CDR3 is 15 amino acids long. The CDR3 nucleotides read TGTGCCAGCAGCTTAGCTCCCTCTACGTACAATGAGCAGTTCTTC. Protein product: CASSLAPSTYNEQFF. The full variable domain, rest sourced from reference TRBV11-2 and TRBJ2-1, is EAGVAQSPRYKIIEKRQSVAFWCNPISGHATLYWYQQILGQGPKLLIQFQNNGVVDDSQLPKDRFSAERLKGVDSTLKIQPAKLEDSAVYLCASSLAPSTYNEQFFGPGTRLTVL.

This sequence joins TRBV7-2 and TRBJ2-7, with TRBD2 identical over 9 bases. The CDR3 contains 14 residues. V was clipped by 5 bases and J by 3 bases; unmatched bases: 5. Germline V gene sequence: CDR1 SGHTA, CDR2 FQGNSA. The CDR3 sequence: CASSPVSGGYEQYF. The CDR3 nucleotides read TGTGCCAGCAGCCCCGTTAGCGGGGGCTACGAGCAGTACTTC.

The chain carries TRBV28 and TRBJ1-2; 10 nucleotides line up with TRBD1. The trim removed 7 bases at V and 2 bases at J, leaving 4 bases unmatched. The CDR3 consists of 14 residues. From germline, CDR1 is MDHEN and CDR2 SYDVKM. CDR3 sequence reads: CASNMGQGNYGYTF. In DNA form, the CDR3 reads TGTGCCAGCAATATGGGACAGGGGAACTATGGCTACACCTTC.

The chain links TRBV28 to TRBJ1-6; D is perhaps TRBD1 (5 bases). The V end was cut by 7 bases, the J end by 9 bases, with 13 bases between. The CDR3 length is 13 residues. Germline CDR1 MDHEN, CDR2 SYDVKM. The CDR3 sequence: CASTLGLVSPLHF. The CDR3 region has the DNA TGTGCCAGCACCCTGGGACTAGTTTCACCCCTCCACTTT.

CDR3 DNA: TGTGCCATCAACAGACAGGGTGAGAATTCACCCCTCCACTTT. It is translated as CAINRQGENSPLHF. The V call is TRBV10-3, the J call TRBJ1-6; TRBD1 matches 7 bases. There are 14 residues in the CDR3. Trimming cost V 7 bases and J 7 bases; bases outside gene matches: 7. Per the germline V gene, CDR1 is ENHRY and CDR2 is SYGVKD.

This clone was seen a handful of times. The chain carries TRBV11-2 and TRBJ1-3; D unresolved. CDR3 length: 15 amino acids. Germline CDR1 SGHAT, CDR2 FQNNGV. Trimming pared 0 bases from V and 3 bases from J, leaving 9 bases between. For the CDR3, the DNA is TGTGCCAGCAGCTTAGATCCCGCAGGTGGAAACACCATATATTTT. Its translation is CASSLDPAGGNTIYF.

This rearrangement joins TRBV5-1 to TRBJ2-2, with D possibly matching TRBD1 (6 bases). Trimming took 2 bases from V and 8 from J, leaving 13 bases between them. The CDR3 is made up of 14 amino acids. Germline lookup yields CDR1 SGHRS and CDR2 YFSETQ. The CDR3 sequence: CASSFGQSRGELFF. In DNA, the CDR3 is TGCGCCAGCAGCTTCGGACAGTCTCGGGGGGAGCTGTTTTTT.

This clone appeared once. The CDR3 sequence is CASSPFQGRTGELFF. For the CDR3, the DNA is TGTGCCAGCTCACCATTTCAGGGGAGGACCGGGGAGCTGTTTTTT. The chain employs TRBV18 and TRBJ2-2; D may correspond to TRBD1 or TRBD2 (6 bases each). From germline, CDR1 is KGHSH and CDR2 LQKENI. V was pared by 2 bases and J by 5 bases, with 12 bases between. The length of the CDR3 is 15 residues. The whole variable domain, remainder taken from reference TRBV18 and TRBJ2-2, is NAGVMQNPRHLVRRRGQEARLRCSPMKGHSHVYWYRQLPEEGLKFMVYLQKENIIDESGMPKERFSAEFPKEGPSILRIQQVVRGDSAAYFCASSPFQGRTGELFFGEGSRLTVL.